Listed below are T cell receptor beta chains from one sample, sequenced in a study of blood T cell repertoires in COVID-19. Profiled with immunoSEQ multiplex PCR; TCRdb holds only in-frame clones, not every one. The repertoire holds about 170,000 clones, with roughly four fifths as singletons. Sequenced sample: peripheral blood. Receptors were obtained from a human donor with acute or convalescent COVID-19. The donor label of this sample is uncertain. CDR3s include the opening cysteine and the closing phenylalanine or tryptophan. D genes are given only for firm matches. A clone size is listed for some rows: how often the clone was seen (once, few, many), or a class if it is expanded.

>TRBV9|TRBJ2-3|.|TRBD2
CASSSPGGGSPTDTQYF
TGTGCCAGCAGCTCCCCCGGGGGGGGGTCTCCCACAGATACGCAGTATTTT
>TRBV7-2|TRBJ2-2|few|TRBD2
CASSSLSGSRTGELFF
TGTGCCAGCAGCTCACTTAGCGGGAGTCGGACCGGGGAGCTGTTTTTT
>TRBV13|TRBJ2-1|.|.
CASSWAGQYNEQFF
TGTGCCAGCAGCTGGGCGGGACAGTACAATGAGCAGTTCTTC
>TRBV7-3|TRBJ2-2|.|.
CASSFGLVGGELFF
TGTGCCAGCAGCTTTGGGCTGGTGGGCGGGGAGCTGTTTTTT
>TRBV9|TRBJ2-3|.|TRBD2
CASSGGTSGITDTQYF
TGTGCCAGCAGCGGGGGGACTAGCGGGATTACAGATACGCAGTATTTT
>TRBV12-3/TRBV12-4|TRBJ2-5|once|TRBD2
CASAGGSRETQYF
TGTGCCAGCGCGGGGGGGTCTCGAGAGACCCAGTACTTC
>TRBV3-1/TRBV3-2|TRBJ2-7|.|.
CASSQDRGYEQYF
TGTGCCAGCAGCCAAGACAGGGGCTACGAGCAGTACTTC
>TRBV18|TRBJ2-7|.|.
CASSPAEAYEQYF
TGTGCCAGCTCACCGGCGGAAGCCTACGAGCAGTACTTC
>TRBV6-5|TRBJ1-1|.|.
CASSYLGEGNTEAFF
TGTGCCAGCAGTTACCTGGGGGAGGGGAACACTGAAGCTTTCTTT
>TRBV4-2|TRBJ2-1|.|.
CASSQVHSRGADYNEQFF
TGTGCCAGCAGCCAAGTCCACTCCAGGGGAGCGGACTACAATGAGCAGTTCTTC
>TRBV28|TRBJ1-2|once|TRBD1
CASSPDRGLGYTF
TGTGCCAGCAGCCCGGACAGGGGGCTTGGCTACACCTTC
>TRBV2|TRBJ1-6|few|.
CATSRPAGPLHF
TGTGCCACCTCCAGGCCCGCGGGTCCCCTCCACTTT
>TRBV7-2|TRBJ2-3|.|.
CASSLGSSTDTQYF
TGTGCCAGCAGCCTCGGGAGCTCCACAGATACGCAGTATTTT
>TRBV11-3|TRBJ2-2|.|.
CASSRTGTGELFF
TGTGCCAGCAGCAGAACAGGGACCGGGGAGCTGTTTTTT
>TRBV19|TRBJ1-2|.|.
CASSETVANYGYTF
TGTGCCAGTAGTGAAACAGTGGCTAACTATGGCTACACCTTC
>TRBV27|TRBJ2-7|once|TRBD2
CASSSNPGGSGAYEQYF
TGTGCCAGCAGTTCTAATCCCGGCGGTAGCGGGGCCTACGAGCAGTACTTC
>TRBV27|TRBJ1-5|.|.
CASSSQQGVGQPQHF
TGTGCCAGCAGTTCCCAACAGGGAGTCGGGCAGCCCCAGCATTTT
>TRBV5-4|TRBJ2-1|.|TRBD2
CASSLAGDYNEQFF
TGTGCCAGCAGCCTAGCGGGGGACTACAATGAGCAGTTCTTC
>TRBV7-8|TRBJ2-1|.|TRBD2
CASSLDGLAYGQGNEQFF
TGTGCCAGCAGCTTAGACGGACTAGCGTACGGGCAGGGCAATGAGCAGTTCTTC
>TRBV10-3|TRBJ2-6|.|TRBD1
CAITGTGSSGANVLTF
TGTGCCATCACTGGGACAGGAAGCTCTGGGGCCAACGTCCTGACTTTC
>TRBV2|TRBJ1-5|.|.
CASSEGKGGNQPQHF
TGTGCCAGCAGTGAGGGGAAGGGGGGCAATCAGCCCCAGCATTTT
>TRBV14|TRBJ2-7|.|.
CASSQDAVGHYEQYF
TGTGCCAGCAGCCAAGATGCGGTAGGCCATTACGAGCAGTACTTC
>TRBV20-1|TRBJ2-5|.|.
CSVQGSETQYF
TGCAGTGTCCAGGGGTCGGAGACCCAGTACTTC
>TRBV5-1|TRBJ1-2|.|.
CASSLGAGGYTF
TGCGCCAGCAGCTTGGGGGCTGGTGGCTACACCTTC
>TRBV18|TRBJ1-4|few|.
CASSPLGGDSTNEKLFF
TGTGCCAGCTCACCACTTGGGGGCGATTCTACTAATGAAAAACTGTTTTTT
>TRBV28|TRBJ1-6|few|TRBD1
CASSSPPGQGNSPLHF
TGTGCCAGCAGTTCACCGCCGGGACAGGGAAATTCACCCCTCCACTTT
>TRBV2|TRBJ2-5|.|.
CASSPRTIQETQYF
TGTGCCAGCAGCCCCCGGACTATTCAAGAGACCCAGTACTTC
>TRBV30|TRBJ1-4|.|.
CAWSRGIATNEKLFF
TGTGCCTGGAGTAGGGGGATTGCAACTAATGAAAAACTGTTTTTT
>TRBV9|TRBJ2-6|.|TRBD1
CASSGRTGISSGANVLTF
TGTGCCAGCAGCGGGCGGACAGGGATTAGCTCTGGGGCCAACGTCCTGACTTTC
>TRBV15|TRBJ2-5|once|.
CATSEGGEETQYF
TGTGCCACCAGCGAGGGGGGGGAGGAGACCCAGTACTTC
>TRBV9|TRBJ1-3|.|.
CASSVAGNPGNTIYF
TGTGCCAGCAGCGTAGCAGGGAACCCTGGAAACACCATATATTTT
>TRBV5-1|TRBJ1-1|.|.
CASSPEGVANTEAFF
TGCGCCAGCAGTCCGGAGGGTGTAGCGAACACTGAAGCTTTCTTT
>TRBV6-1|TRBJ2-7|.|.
CASSDRGPYEQYF
TGTGCCAGCAGTGACAGGGGCCCCTACGAGCAGTACTTC
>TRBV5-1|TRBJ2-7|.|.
CASSYQIGISYEQYF
TGCGCCAGCAGCTACCAGATCGGGATCTCCTACGAGCAGTACTTC
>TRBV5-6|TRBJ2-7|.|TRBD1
CASSSRTGSQYF
TGTGCCAGCAGCTCGCGGACAGGGAGTCAATACTTC
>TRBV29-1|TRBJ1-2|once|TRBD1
CSVVFPGQGRGYTF
TGCAGCGTTGTTTTTCCGGGACAGGGAAGGGGCTACACCTTC
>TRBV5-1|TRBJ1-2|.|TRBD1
CASSPGTGVGYTF
TGCGCCAGCAGCCCCGGGACAGGGGTGGGCTACACCTTC
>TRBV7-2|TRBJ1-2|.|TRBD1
CASSWTGVMEFGYGYTF
TGTGCCAGCAGCTGGACAGGGGTTATGGAGTTCGGCTATGGCTACACCTTC
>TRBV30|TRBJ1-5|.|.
CAWSEAGGHQPQHF
TGTGCCTGGAGTGAGGCCGGGGGTCATCAGCCCCAGCATTTT
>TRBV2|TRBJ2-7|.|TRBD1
CASSVPGTGDPYEQYF
TGTGCCAGCAGTGTCCCCGGGACAGGGGACCCCTACGAGCAGTACTTC
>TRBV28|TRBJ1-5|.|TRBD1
CASSDWDSSNQPQHF
TGTGCCAGCAGTGACTGGGACAGCTCCAATCAGCCCCAGCATTTT
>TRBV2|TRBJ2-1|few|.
CASSVGVNEQFF
TGTGCCAGCAGTGTGGGAGTTAATGAGCAGTTCTTC
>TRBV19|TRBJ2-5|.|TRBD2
CASKRGAGPQETQYF
TGTGCCAGTAAGAGGGGAGCGGGGCCCCAAGAGACCCAGTACTTC
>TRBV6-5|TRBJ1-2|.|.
CASGRDSPGRGYTF
TGTGCCAGCGGACGGGACTCCCCCGGGCGAGGCTACACCTTC
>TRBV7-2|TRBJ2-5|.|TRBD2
CASSLTSGVQETQYF
TGTGCCAGCAGCCTGACTAGCGGGGTCCAAGAGACCCAGTACTTC
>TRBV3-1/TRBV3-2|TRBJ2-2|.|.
CASSPVTDTGELFF
TGTGCCAGCAGCCCCGTGACTGACACCGGGGAGCTGTTTTTT
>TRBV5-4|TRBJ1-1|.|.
CASSPNTVTVNTEAFF
TGTGCCAGCAGCCCTAACACGGTGACAGTGAACACTGAAGCTTTCTTT
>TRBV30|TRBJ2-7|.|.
CAWSMSPYEQYF
TGTGCCTGGAGTATGAGCCCCTACGAGCAGTACTTC